The 32 T cell receptor beta chains below come from one sample, sequenced in a study of shared clonotypes between healthy human individuals. Profiled with immunoSEQ multiplex PCR; TCRdb holds only in-frame clones, not every one. Of 500,000 to 650,000 clones in the sample, roughly 72% were seen once. The sequenced sample was PBMCs. The receptors derive from a woman in her thirties or forties in good health. Some clones in this sample may be carry-over from other donors' samples.

The V gene is TRBV7-9, the J gene TRBJ2-7, with D possibly being TRBD2 (7 bases). V lost 0 bases to trimming and J lost 2 bases, with 11 bases between them. CDR3 length: 15 residues. Germline V lookup: CDR1 SEHNR, CDR2 FQNEAQ (reference sequence). The CDR3 coding sequence is TGTGCCAGCAGCTTAGCGCTGGGGGGGCCCTACGAGCAGTACTTC. Translating gives CASSLALGGPYEQYF. The full variable domain, its missing parts supplied by reference TRBV7-9 and TRBJ2-7, is DTGVSQNPRHKITKRGQNVTFRCDPISEHNRLYWYRQTLGQGPEFLTYFQNEAQLEKSRLLSDRFSAERPKGSFSTLEIQRTEQGDSAMYLCASSLALGGPYEQYFGPGTRLTVT.

The V gene is TRBV19, the J gene TRBJ1-1; D ambiguous. Between the trimmed V and J ends, which lost 5 bases and 0 bases, there was a span of 7 bases. The CDR3 loop spans 13 amino acids. Germline V gene sequence: CDR1 LNHDA, CDR2 SQIVND (reference sequence). CDR3 residues: CASSPVMNTEAFF. CDR3 sequence (DNA): TGTGCCAGTAGTCCCGTTATGAACACTGAAGCTTTCTTT. The variable domain in full, with the rest retrieved from reference TRBV19 and TRBJ1-1, is DGGITQSPKYLFRKEGQNVTLSCEQNLNHDAMYWYRQDPGQGLRLIYYSQIVNDFQKGDIAEGYSVSREKKESFPLTVTSAQKNPTAFYLCASSPVMNTEAFFGQGTRLTVV.

The chain employs TRBV7-3 and TRBJ2-7; no clear D gene. Trimming left V 1 base short and J 0 bases short, with 10 bases between. CDR1 and CDR2 (germline): SGHTA, FQGTGA. CDR3 length: 15 amino acids. DNA for the CDR3: TGTGCCAGCAGCTTAATGCCGGCAGGCTCCTACGAGCAGTACTTC. It codes for CASSLMPAGSYEQYF.

The CDR3 DNA reads TGTGCCAGCAGTTTCCTAGGGGGCAACTATGGCTACACCTTC. Protein: CASSFLGGNYGYTF. The rearrangement joins TRBV28 to TRBJ1-2, with 7 bases aligning to TRBD1. Unmatched junction bases numbered 3, after V lost 3 bases and J lost 2 bases. CDR3 length: 14 amino acids. Germline CDR1 and CDR2: MDHEN and SYDVKM.

This clone has more than one count but fewer than ten. The rearrangement joins TRBV28 to TRBJ2-6; perhaps D is TRBD1 or TRBD2 (5 bases each). The CDR3 is 19 residues long. Germline CDR1 MDHEN, CDR2 SYDVKM. Trimming cost V 5 bases and J 1 base, with 21 bases left between them. The CDR3, as DNA: TGTGCCAGCAGTCCCCGGGACCCAGGGAGAGTTTCTGGGGCCAACGTCCTGACTTTC. This encodes CASSPRDPGRVSGANVLTF. The variable domain in full, completed from reference TRBV28 and TRBJ2-6, reads DVKVTQSSRYLVKRTGEKVFLECVQDMDHENMFWYRQDPGLGLRLIYFSYDVKMKEKGDIPEGYSVSREKKERFSLILESASTNQTSMYLCASSPRDPGRVSGANVLTFGAGSRLTVL.

This chain uses TRBV5-4 with TRBJ2-3, with 12 bases fitting TRBD2. V trimming: 0 bases; J trimming: 6 bases; junction bases outside the gene matches: 5. The CDR3 has 16 amino acids. Per the germline V gene, CDR1 is SGHNT and CDR2 is YYREEE (reference sequence). CDR3 coding DNA: TGTGCCAGCAGCTTGGCGCTAGCGGGAGGGTCTGATACGCAGTATTTT. Residues: CASSLALAGGSDTQYF. Together with reference TRBV5-4 and TRBJ2-3, the CDR3 gives the full variable domain: ETGVTQSPTHLIKTRGQQVTLRCSSQSGHNTVSWYQQALGQGPQFIFQYYREEENGRGNFPPRFSGLQFPNYSSELNVNALELDDSALYLCASSLALAGGSDTQYFGPGTRLTVL.

Concerning this clone: The junction departs from germline at one end; a sequencing error may be responsible. This rearrangement joins TRBV7-7 to TRBJ1-1; no clear D. CDR3 length: 13 amino acids. Germline CDR1 and CDR2: SSHAT and FNYEAQ (reference sequence). The CDR3, as DNA: TGTGCTAGCAGCTTGACCCTAAGGACTGAAGCTTTCTTT. This sequence encodes CASSLTLRTEAFF.

The rearrangement joins TRBV2 to TRBJ2-2; unclear D gene. V gave up 6 bases and J gave up 10 bases, with 15 bases separating them. This CDR3 has 13 amino acids. Germline assignment: CDR1 SNHLY and CDR2 FYNNEI. CDR3 in amino acids: CASRNPPKEELFF. CDR3 nucleotide sequence: TGTGCCAGCAGAAACCCACCAAAGGAGGAGCTGTTTTTT.

The rearrangement uses TRBV21-1 and TRBJ2-5. TRBV21-1 is flagged as a pseudogene. The length of the CDR3 is 19 residues. CDR3 protein: CASSKGSFQSPPRQETQYF. The CDR3 DNA reads as TGTGCCAGCAGCAAAGGGTCCTTCCAGTCGCCACCACGGCAAGAGACCCAGTACTTC.

A single count supports this clone. The chain carries TRBV27 and TRBJ2-7, with D tentatively TRBD1 or TRBD2 (5 bases each). Trimming stripped 3 bases from V and 6 bases from J, with 12 bases between. This CDR3 comprises 13 residues. The germline gives CDR1 MNHEY, CDR2 SMNVEV (reference sequence). The CDR3 reads CASSFRAGGEQYF. The DNA of the CDR3 is TGTGCCAGCAGTTTCAGGGCTGGGGGCGAGCAGTACTTC.

This clone was seen a single time. V is TRBV5-1 and J is TRBJ2-6; TRBD1 might be the D (6 bases). The CDR3 contains 17 residues. CDR1 and CDR2 from the germline V gene are SGHRS and YFSETQ. V shed 1 base and J shed 0 bases, with 11 bases lying between them. In DNA, the CDR3 is TGCGCCAGCAGCTTGTACAGGGCAACCTCTGGGGCCAACGTCCTGACTTTC. It specifies CASSLYRATSGANVLTF.

Comment on this clone: The limits of the CDR3 on the DNA are not certain, so only TCRdb's listed CDR3 is given. The V gene is TRBV29-1, the J gene TRBJ1-1. From its first to its last residue, the CDR3 has 14 amino acids. CDR1 and CDR2 from the germline V gene are SQVTM and ANQGSEA. The CDR3 here is CSVASGAPNTEALF.

This sequence joins TRBV7-8 and TRBJ1-5; 10 bases match TRBD1. J lost 6 bases, V lost 2 bases, and 4 bases had no gene match. Germline V gives CDR1 SGHVS, CDR2 FQNEAQ. The CDR3 is made up of 15 amino acids. The CDR3 protein is CASSLSGTGAQPQHF. The CDR3 nucleotides read TGTGCCAGCAGCTTATCCGGGACAGGGGCTCAGCCCCAGCATTTT. Looking up the rest from reference TRBV7-8 and TRBJ1-5 gives the full variable domain: GAGVSQSPRYKVAKRGQDVALRCDPISGHVSLFWYQQALGQGPEFLTYFQNEAQLDKSGLPSDRFFAERPEGSVSTLKIQRTQQEDSAVYLCASSLSGTGAQPQHFGDGTRLSIL.

The gene calls are TRBV28 and TRBJ1-2; TRBD1 aligns across 8 bases. V was clipped by 6 bases and J by 3 bases; unmatched bases: 12. The CDR3 is made up of 16 amino acids. Germline-derived CDR1 and CDR2 are MDHEN and SYDVKM. CDR3: CASSLLTATGDYGYTF. For the CDR3, the DNA is TGTGCCAGCAGCCTTTTAACCGCGACAGGGGACTATGGCTACACCTTC.

This chain connects TRBV9 to TRBJ2-1; D perhaps matches TRBD2 (6 bases). Deletions cut 2 bases from V and 4 bases from J, with 16 bases between. The CDR3 sequence is 16 residues long. Germline V CDR1 and CDR2: SGDLS, YYNGEE. The CDR3 spells CASSVTIAARYNEQFF. CDR3 sequence (DNA): TGTGCCAGCAGCGTGACCATAGCGGCCCGGTACAATGAGCAGTTCTTC. Full variable domain (outside the CDR3, taken from reference TRBV9 and TRBJ2-1): DSGVTQTPKHLITATGQRVTLRCSPRSGDLSVYWYQQSLDQGLQFLIQYYNGEERAKGNILERFSAQQFPDLHSELNLSSLELGDSALYFCASSVTIAARYNEQFFGPGTRLTVL.

This clone was picked up many times. V usage is TRBV28 and J usage is TRBJ2-5; possibly TRBD1 or TRBD2 for D (5 bases each). Germline CDR1 is MDHEN and CDR2 is SYDVKM. The CDR3 contains 16 residues. Between the trimmed V and J ends, which lost 1 base and 0 bases, there was a span of 12 bases. DNA for the CDR3: TGTGCCAGCAGTTTATTGGGGGACGGCAACCAAGAGACCCAGTACTTC. Its protein product is CASSLLGDGNQETQYF.

The rearrangement joins TRBV7-9 to TRBJ2-5; D could derive from TRBD1 or TRBD2 (6 bases each). Trimming took 0 bases from V and 2 from J, leaving 13 bases between them. CDR3 length equals 16 residues. Germline V gene lookup returns CDR1 SEHNR and CDR2 FQNEAQ (reference sequence). The CDR3 bases are TGTGCCAGCAGCTTAGCCGGTAGGGGGGAACAAGAGACCCAGTACTTC. This sequence encodes CASSLAGRGEQETQYF.

The rearrangement joins TRBV18 to TRBJ2-1; D is possibly TRBD2 (5 bases). The germline V gene encodes CDR1 KGHSH and CDR2 LQKENI. V dropped 2 bases and J dropped 16 bases, with 15 bases sitting between them. This CDR3 has 12 residues. CDR3 sequence: CASSPEAEASFF. CDR3 bases: TGTGCCAGCTCACCAGAAGCGGAGGCAAGCTTCTTC.

The sample holds a few counts of this clone. The V call is TRBV10-3, the J call TRBJ2-3; no firm D call. This CDR3 has 14 residues. Trimming removed 5 bases at V and 4 bases at J, with 13 bases between. Germline CDR1 reads ENHRY; CDR2 reads SYGVKD. CDR3 sequence (DNA): TGTGCCATCAGTAGCCCAGCCGTCGCAGATACGCAGTATTTT. Its translation: CAISSPAVADTQYF.

The chain uses TRBV4-2 and TRBJ2-7; 7 bases agree with TRBD1. CDR1 is LGHNA and CDR2 is YNFKEQ in the germline V gene. This CDR3 has 17 residues. Losses at the gene ends were 0 bases for V and 5 bases for J; bases not matched to a gene: 13. The DNA of the CDR3 is TGTGCCAGCAGCCAAGATGAGGGACAGTCAGGCCCCCACGAGCAGTACTTC. Protein product: CASSQDEGQSGPHEQYF.

The J gene is TRBJ2-7, the V gene TRBV19, with 8 bases aligning to TRBD1. The CDR3 is 13 amino acids. V was pared by 4 bases and J by 7 bases, with 6 bases of the junction left unmatched. The germline CDR1 and CDR2 sequences are LNHDA and SQIVND (reference sequence). CDR3: CASSTRDRPEQYF. The CDR3 DNA is TGTGCCAGTAGTACCCGGGACAGGCCAGAGCAGTACTTC.

The CDR3 coding sequence is TGTGCCAGCAGCTCCCGGGCCAGGAAGGCGGGCTACACCTTC. It codes for CASSSRARKAGYTF. This rearrangement joins TRBV9 to TRBJ1-2; no clear D gene. The V gene's germline CDR1 is SGDLS and CDR2 YYNGEE. The CDR3 covers 14 residues. V lost 4 bases to trimming and J lost 8 bases, with 18 bases between them. The complete variable domain, with remaining parts taken from reference TRBV9 and TRBJ1-2, reads DSGVTQTPKHLITATGQRVTLRCSPRSGDLSVYWYQQSLDQGLQFLIQYYNGEERAKGNILERFSAQQFPDLHSELNLSSLELGDSALYFCASSSRARKAGYTFGSGTRLTVV.

The chain recombines TRBV15 with TRBJ1-4, with 10 bases fitting TRBD1. The CDR3 extends over 18 amino acids. The V gene end was trimmed by 6 bases and the J gene end by 2 bases; junction bases not matched to a gene: 12. CDR1 is LNHNV and CDR2 is YYDKDF in the germline V gene (reference sequence). CDR3 sequence (DNA): TGTGCCACCAGGACGAGACAGGGGGCGCGGTCGACTAATGAAAAACTGTTTTTT. Its protein is CATRTRQGARSTNEKLFF.

This clone has at least ten counts. The chain links TRBV5-1 to TRBJ2-3; TRBD2 agrees at 7 bases. V shed 6 bases, J shed 3 bases, and the junction held 7 bases outside the gene matches. There are 14 residues in the CDR3. Per germline, CDR1 SGHRS and CDR2 YFSETQ. This CDR3 is CASTLGGATDTQYF. The CDR3 nucleotides read TGCGCCAGCACCCTGGGAGGGGCAACAGATACGCAGTATTTT. The complete variable domain, with remaining parts taken from reference TRBV5-1 and TRBJ2-3, reads KAGVTQTPRYLIKTRGQQVTLSCSPISGHRSVSWYQQTPGQGLQFLFEYFSETQRNKGNFPGRFSGRQFSNSRSEMNVSTLELGDSALYLCASTLGGATDTQYFGPGTRLTVL.

There are a few counts of this clone. This chain links TRBV5-4 with TRBJ1-1, with TRBD1 matching 9 bases. Germline CDR1 reads SGHNT; CDR2 reads YYREEE (reference sequence). The CDR3 has 15 residues. J lost 1 base, V lost 3 bases, and 4 bases had no gene match. As DNA, the CDR3 is TGTGCCAGCAGCTCCCCGGGACAGGGGAACACTGAAGCTTTCTTT. Translated: CASSSPGQGNTEAFF.

V is TRBV27 and J is TRBJ2-3; a possible D gene is TRBD1 (5 bases). V was trimmed by 7 bases and J by 5 bases, leaving 13 bases between them. Germline V gene sequence: CDR1 MNHEY, CDR2 SMNVEV (reference sequence). CDR3 size: 13 residues. The chain's CDR3 is CASTPRGGDTQYF. CDR3 bases: TGTGCCAGCACCCCAAGGGGTGGAGATACGCAGTATTTT.

This sequence joins TRBV7-2 and TRBJ1-2, with D possibly being TRBD1 (5 bases). The CDR3 contains 15 residues. Trimming removed 2 bases at V and 2 bases at J, with 12 bases between. The germline V gene encodes CDR1 SGHTA and CDR2 FQGNSA. The CDR3 protein is CASSLSGGSNYGYTF. The DNA for the CDR3 is TGTGCCAGCAGCTTATCTGGGGGGTCCAACTATGGCTACACCTTC.

This CDR3 reads CASSIVAGGQSRNEQFF. The CDR3 region has the DNA TGTGCCAGTAGTATAGTAGCGGGAGGCCAGTCGCGAAATGAGCAGTTCTTC. The chain employs TRBV19 and TRBJ2-1, with 10 bases that match TRBD2. Per the germline V gene, CDR1 is LNHDA and CDR2 is SQIVND (reference sequence). J lost 7 bases, V lost 1 base, and 10 bases had no gene match. There are 17 residues in the CDR3.

The V gene is TRBV27, the J gene TRBJ2-5; D uncertain. The J call may be wrong; the DNA end is better matched by TRBJ2-7. CDR1 MNHEY and CDR2 SMNVEV come from the germline V gene (reference sequence). The CDR3 has 13 amino acids. CDR3 region: CASSLYGPYEQYF. CDR3 DNA sequence: TGTGCCAGCAGTTTATATGGGCCCTACGAGCAGTACTTC.

V and J are TRBV20-1 and TRBJ2-7, with a possible D match to TRBD1 (5 bases). The CDR3 has 11 amino acids. Per germline, CDR1 DFQATT and CDR2 SNEGSKA (reference sequence). V lost 5 bases to trimming and J lost 4 bases, with 9 bases between them. CDR3 in amino acids: CSALNRYEQYF. Here the CDR3 DNA reads TGCAGTGCTCTTAACAGGTACGAGCAGTACTTC.

The V gene is TRBV30, the J gene TRBJ2-1; 8 bases match TRBD2. V dropped 3 bases and J dropped 4; count of bases not matched to a gene: 5. The CDR3 extends over 14 amino acids. Germline V gene lookup returns CDR1 GTSNPN and CDR2 SVGIG (reference sequence). CDR3 bases: TGTGCCTGGAGCCCTAGCGGGCCGTACAATGAGCAGTTCTTC. Translated: CAWSPSGPYNEQFF. The whole variable domain, filled in from reference TRBV30 and TRBJ2-1, reads SQTIHQWPATLVQPVGSPLSLECTVEGTSNPNLYWYRQAAGRGLQLLFYSVGIGQISSEVPQNLSASRPQDRQFILSSKKLLLSDSGFYLCAWSPSGPYNEQFFGPGTRLTVL.

V is TRBV18 and J is TRBJ1-4, with D uncertain. Trimming cost V 2 bases and J 4 bases, with 11 bases left between them. The CDR3 is 15 amino acids. Germline CDR1 KGHSH, CDR2 LQKENI. As DNA, the CDR3 is TGTGCCAGCTCACCATACGAGGGCCGTAATGAAAAACTGTTTTTT. This codes for CASSPYEGRNEKLFF.